The clone carrying this T cell receptor (beta chain) was found many times. Its antigen is unidentified. TCR beta CDR3 regions were amplified from RNA. Primed by the HTBI set, a first-round RT-PCR was run on the TCR CDR3. Each CDR3 protein gets one entry after TCRdb re-called the multiplex PCR reads with MiXCR. The repertoire consists of 400,000 to 500,000 distinct CDR3 sequences, with 13% to 15% occurring once and the leading ten covering around 17%. The data stem from a study of T cells in Graves' hyperthyroidism and ophthalmopathy. Germline V gene lookup returns CDR1 KGHDR and CDR2 SFDVKD. With 1 base removed from V and 10 bases from J, the gap between germline ends came to 9 bases. The CDR3 is made up of 12 amino acids. The study, taken as a whole, reports: Most thyroid clonotypes with frequency above 0.001 were detected in blood.

The sample was blood. The gene calls are TRBV24-1 and TRBJ1-1, with D possibly matching TRBD1 (5 bases). This receptor was taken from a woman aged 18-29 years with Graves' hyperthyroidism. CDR3 loop: CATSDFDGGAFF. DNA of the CDR3: TGTGCCACCAGTGATTTTGACGGGGGAGCTTTCTTT.